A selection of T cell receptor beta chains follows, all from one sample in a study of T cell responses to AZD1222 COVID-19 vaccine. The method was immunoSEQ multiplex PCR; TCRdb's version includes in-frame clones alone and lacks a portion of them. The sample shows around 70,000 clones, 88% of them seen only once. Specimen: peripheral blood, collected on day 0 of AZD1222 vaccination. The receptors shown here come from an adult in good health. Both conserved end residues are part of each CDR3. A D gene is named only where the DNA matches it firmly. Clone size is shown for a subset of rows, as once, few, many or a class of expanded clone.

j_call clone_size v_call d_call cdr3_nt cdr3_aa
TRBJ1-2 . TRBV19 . TGTGCCAGTAGTCCTACCTCAGTCTATGGCTACACCTTC CASSPTSVYGYTF
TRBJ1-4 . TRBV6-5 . TGTGCCAGCAGTTTACGCGTTCTGCGGGATGAAAAACTGTTTTTT CASSLRVLRDEKLFF
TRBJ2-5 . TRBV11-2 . TGTGCCAGCAGCTTAGCTCGTGTAGAGACCCAGTACTTC CASSLARVETQYF
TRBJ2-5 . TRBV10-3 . TGTGCCATCAGTGAGTCAGTTAGCGTGGAGACCCAGTACTTC CAISESVSVETQYF
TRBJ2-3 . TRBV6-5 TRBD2 TGTGCCAGCAGCCGGACTAGCGGGAGAACAGATACGCAGTATTTT CASSRTSGRTDTQYF
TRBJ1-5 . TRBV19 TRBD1 TGTGCCAGTAGTATGGCGTGGAACAGGGGGGACGGCAATCAGCCCCAGCATTTT CASSMAWNRGDGNQPQHF
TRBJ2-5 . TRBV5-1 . TGCGCCAGCAGCTCGATTGGGACCATGGAGACCCAGTACTTC CASSSIGTMETQYF
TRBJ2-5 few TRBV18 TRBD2 TGTGCCAGCTCACCGGGACTAGCGGGGTTAGAGACCCAGTACTTC CASSPGLAGLETQYF
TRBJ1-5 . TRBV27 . TGTGCCAGCAGTGGGGACCGGGGGCTGGGCAATCAGCCCCAGCATTTT CASSGDRGLGNQPQHF
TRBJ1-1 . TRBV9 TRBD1 TGTGCCAGCAGCGTAGAGGGACTAGACAGGGGGCGGACTGAAGCTTTCTTT CASSVEGLDRGRTEAFF
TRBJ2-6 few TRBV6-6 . TGTGCCAGCACAGACTCTGGGGCCAACGTCCTGACTTTC CASTDSGANVLTF
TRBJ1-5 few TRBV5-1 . TGCGCCAGCAGCTTGGGGGACCTCCCAAATCAGCCCCAGCATTTT CASSLGDLPNQPQHF
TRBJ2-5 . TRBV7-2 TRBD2 TGTGCCAGCAGCTTACTAGCGGGTATGGGGGAGGAGACCCAGTACTTC CASSLLAGMGEETQYF
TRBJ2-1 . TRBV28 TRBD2 TGTGCCAGCAGTTTCGGGGACACGTGGACTAGCGGGAGAGAGCATGAGCAGTTCTTC CASSFGDTWTSGREHEQFF
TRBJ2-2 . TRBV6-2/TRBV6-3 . TGTGCCAGCAGTGATCCGAACACCGGGGAGCTGTTTTTT CASSDPNTGELFF
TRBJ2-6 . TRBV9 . TGTGCCAGCAGCGCGAGTTCAGGGAGACACTCTGGGGCCAACGTCCTGACTTTC CASSASSGRHSGANVLTF
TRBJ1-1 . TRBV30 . TGTGCCTGGAGACAACAAGGGACCACTGAAGCTTTCTTT CAWRQQGTTEAFF
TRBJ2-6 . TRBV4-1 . TGCGCCAGCAGCCAAGGCCCCTCAGTCTCTGGGGCCAACGTCCTGACTTTC CASSQGPSVSGANVLTF
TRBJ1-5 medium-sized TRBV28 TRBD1 TGTGCCAGCAGTTGGGTCCCCAGGGGGCCCAATCAGCCCCAGCATTTT CASSWVPRGPNQPQHF
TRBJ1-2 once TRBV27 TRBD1 TGTGCCAGCAGTTTATTTTTCCGGACAGGGGGCTTGAAGTCTGGGGGCTACACCTTC CASSLFFRTGGLKSGGYTF
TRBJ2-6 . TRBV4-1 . TGCGCCAGCAGCCAAGATATGGGGTCTGGGGCCAACGTCCTGACTTTC CASSQDMGSGANVLTF
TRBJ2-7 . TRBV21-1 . TGTGCCAGCAGCAACGAGAGACAGGGGAACTACGAGCAGTACTTC CASSNERQGNYEQYF
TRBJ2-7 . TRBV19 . TGTGCCAGTAGTCCGGGCCCGGGAAACTCCTACGAGCAGTACTTC CASSPGPGNSYEQYF
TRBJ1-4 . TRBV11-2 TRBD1 TGTGCCAGCAGCGAGTGGACAGGGGGCGGTGAAAAACTGTTTTTT CASSEWTGGGEKLFF
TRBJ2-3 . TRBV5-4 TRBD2 TGTGCCAGCAGCTTGTCCGGGAGGTCCGGGGATACGCAGTATTTT CASSLSGRSGDTQYF
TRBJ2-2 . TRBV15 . TGTGCCACCGGCCCCGATTTGAACACCGGGGAGCTGTTTTTT CATGPDLNTGELFF
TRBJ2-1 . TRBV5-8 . TGTGCCAGCAGGCCTTTTCGGAGCTCCTACAATGAGCAGTTCTTC CASRPFRSSYNEQFF
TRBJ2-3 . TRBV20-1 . TGCAGTGCTAGTCGACAGACCTATAGCACAGATACGCAGTATTTT CSASRQTYSTDTQYF
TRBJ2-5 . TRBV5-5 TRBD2 TGTGCCAGCAGCTTTAATCGGGAGGGCCTTGGAGAGACCCAGTACTTC CASSFNREGLGETQYF
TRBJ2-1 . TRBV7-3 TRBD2 TGTGCCAGCAGCCCCCCGGGGACTAGCGGGATAAGTGAGCAGTTCTTC CASSPPGTSGISEQFF
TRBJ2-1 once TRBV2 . TGTGCCAGCAGTGAGGGCCCTGGCCCCTTCCAGTTCTTC CASSEGPGPFQFF
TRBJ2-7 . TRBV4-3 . TGCGCCAGCAGCCAAGATAGCCGCAGGGTCTACGAGCAGTACTTC CASSQDSRRVYEQYF
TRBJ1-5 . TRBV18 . TGTGCCAGCTCATACACAGGGCCCAATCAGCCCCAGCATTTT CASSYTGPNQPQHF
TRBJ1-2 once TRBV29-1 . TGCAGCGTTGAAAGGCCCGGGGCGGTTAACTATGGCTACACCTTC CSVERPGAVNYGYTF
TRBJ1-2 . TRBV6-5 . TGTGCCGCGACGGGGCAGTTAAGTGGCTACACCTTC CAATGQLSGYTF
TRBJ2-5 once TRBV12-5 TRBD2 TGTGCTAGTGGTTTGGACGTAGCGGGGGAGACCCAGTACTTC CASGLDVAGETQYF
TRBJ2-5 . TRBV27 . TGTGCCAGCAGTTTATCGAAGCGGCCGCAAAGGTACCAAGAGACCCAGTACTTC CASSLSKRPQRYQETQYF
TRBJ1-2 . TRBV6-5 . TGTGCCAGCACTCAACAGGGAGGAGGTGGCTACACCTTC CASTQQGGGGYTF
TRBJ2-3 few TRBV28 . TGTGCCAGCAGTCCATACAGAGATACGCAGTATTTT CASSPYRDTQYF
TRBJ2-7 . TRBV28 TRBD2 TGTGCCAGCAGTTTTTCCCCGCGGGAGGACTCCTACGAGCAGTACTTC CASSFSPREDSYEQYF
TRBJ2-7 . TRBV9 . TGTGCCAGCAGCGTAGCTGGCTCCCCAAGGGAGCAGTACTTC CASSVAGSPREQYF
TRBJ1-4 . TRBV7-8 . TGTGCCAGCAGCTTAGTCCTGGGGGCAGCTAATGAAAAACTGTTTTTT CASSLVLGAANEKLFF
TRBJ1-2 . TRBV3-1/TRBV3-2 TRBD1 TGTGCCAGCAGCCAGGGGGGACAGTCAACCCTCTATGGCTACACCTTC CASSQGGQSTLYGYTF
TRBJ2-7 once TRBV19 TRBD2 TGTGCCAGTAGTTCGACTAGCGGGAGTTACGAGCAGTACTTC CASSSTSGSYEQYF
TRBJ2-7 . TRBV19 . TGTGCGAGTAGTTTGGAGACCTATAGCTACGAGCAGTACTTC CASSLETYSYEQYF
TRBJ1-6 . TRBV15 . TGTGCCACCAGGGGTCTAACCGGATCACCCCTCCACTTT CATRGLTGSPLHF
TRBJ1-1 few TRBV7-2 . TGTGCCAGCAGCTTACAGGGTAGTGCAACTGAAGCTTTCTTT CASSLQGSATEAFF
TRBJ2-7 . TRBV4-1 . TGCGCCAGCAGCCAAGTCCCCGGGCTCGAGCAGTACTTC CASSQVPGLEQYF
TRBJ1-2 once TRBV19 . TGTGCCGCAGAACGGGGAATCTATGGCTACACCTTC CAAERGIYGYTF
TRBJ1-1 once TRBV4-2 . TGTGCCAGCAGCCAAGCATGGCAGAGTACGAACACTGAAGCTTTCTTT CASSQAWQSTNTEAFF
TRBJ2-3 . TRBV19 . TGTGCCAGTAACGCCTTGGGCGGTCCCACAGATACGCAGTATTTT CASNALGGPTDTQYF
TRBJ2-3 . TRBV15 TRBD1 TGTGCCACTCAGGCCGAGAGGGGGCGCACAGATACGCAGTATTTT CATQAERGRTDTQYF
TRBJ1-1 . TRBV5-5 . TGTGCCAGCAAAATGAACACTGAAGCTTTCTTT CASKMNTEAFF
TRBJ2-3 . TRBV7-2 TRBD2 TGTGCCAGCAGCTTGGGCGGGACTAACACAGATACGCAGTATTTT CASSLGGTNTDTQYF